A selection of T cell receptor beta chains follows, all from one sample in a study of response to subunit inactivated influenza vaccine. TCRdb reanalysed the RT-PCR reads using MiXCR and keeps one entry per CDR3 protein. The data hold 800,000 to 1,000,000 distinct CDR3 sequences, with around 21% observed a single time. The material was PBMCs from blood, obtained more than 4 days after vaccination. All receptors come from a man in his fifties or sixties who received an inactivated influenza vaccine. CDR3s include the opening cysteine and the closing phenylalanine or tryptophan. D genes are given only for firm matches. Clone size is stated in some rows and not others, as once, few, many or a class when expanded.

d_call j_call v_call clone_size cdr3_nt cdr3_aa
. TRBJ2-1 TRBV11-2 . TGTGCCAGCAGCTCCAAGACGGTTGACTCCTACAATGAGCAGTTCTTC CASSSKTVDSYNEQFF
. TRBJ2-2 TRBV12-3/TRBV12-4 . TGTGCCAGCAGTTTTGGGAGGAGGGAGCTGTTTTTT CASSFGRRELFF
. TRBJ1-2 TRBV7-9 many TGTGCCAGCAGCTTAGACGTAAGAGGGGCCTATGGCTACACCTTC CASSLDVRGAYGYTF
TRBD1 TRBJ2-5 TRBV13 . TGTGCCAGCAGCCCACGGACAGGGAAATTGGTGGCGACCCAGTACTTC CASSPRTGKLVATQYF
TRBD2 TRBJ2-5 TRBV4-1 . TGCGCCAGCAGCTGGGTAGCGGGGGAGTCAGAGACCCAGTACTTC CASSWVAGESETQYF
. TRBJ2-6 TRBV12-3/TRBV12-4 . TGTGCCAGCAGTTTAGACGGGGCGGCTGGGGCCAACGTCCTGACTTTC CASSLDGAAGANVLTF
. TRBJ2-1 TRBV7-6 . TGTGCCAGCAGCCGTAGACAGGGAGGGAATGAGCAGTTCTTC CASSRRQGGNEQFF
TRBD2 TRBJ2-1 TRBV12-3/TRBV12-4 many TGTGCCAGCAGAACCGGGACTAGCGGGAGTTTGTACAATGAGCAGTTCTTC CASRTGTSGSLYNEQFF
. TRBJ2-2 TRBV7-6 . TGTGCCAGCAGCGGGCCCCGGACGGGGGCTGGGGCCTTCACCGGGGAGCTGTTTTTT CASSGPRTGAGAFTGELFF
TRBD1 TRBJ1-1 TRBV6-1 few TGCGCCAGCCAGGGACAGGGTGGCACTGAAGCTTTCTTT CASQGQGGTEAFF
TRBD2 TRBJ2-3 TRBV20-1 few TGCAGTGCTCAGACCCCGGGACTAGCCACAGATACGCAGTATTTT CSAQTPGLATDTQYF
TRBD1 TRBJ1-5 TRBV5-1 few TGCGCCAGCAGCTGGAGGGGACAGGGAGGGGAGAGTCAGCCCCAGCATTTT CASSWRGQGGESQPQHF
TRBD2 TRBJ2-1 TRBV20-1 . TGCAGTGCCGACGTCCGGCGCGGGGGGGCAACGGAGCAGTTCTTC CSADVRRGGATEQFF
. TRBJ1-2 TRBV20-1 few TGCAGTGCTAGAGGGGCCCTAAGCTATGGCTACACCTTC CSARGALSYGYTF
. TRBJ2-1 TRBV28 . TGTGCCAGCAGAAATCAGGGGAGGAATTACAATGAGCAGTTCTTC CASRNQGRNYNEQFF
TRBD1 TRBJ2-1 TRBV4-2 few TGTGCCAGCAGCCAAGATGGGTTTGGTTCCCTGACAGGGGGAGCTGAGCAGTTCTTC CASSQDGFGSLTGGAEQFF
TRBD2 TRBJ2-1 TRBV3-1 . TGTGCCAGCAGCCAACCGGGACTAGCGGGGGGGCGATCTGAGCAGTTCTTC CASSQPGLAGGRSEQFF
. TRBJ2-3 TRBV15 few TGTGCCACCAGCAGAGAGGGGGGCATCAGGACAGATACGCAGTATTTT CATSREGGIRTDTQYF
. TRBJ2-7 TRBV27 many TGTGCCAGCAGTCCCACGCTCCTGTCTCACGAGCAGTACTTC CASSPTLLSHEQYF
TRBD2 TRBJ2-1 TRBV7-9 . TGTGCCGGACTAGCGGGAGCAAATGAGCAGTTCTTC CAGLAGANEQFF
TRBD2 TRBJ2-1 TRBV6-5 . TGTGCCAGCAGTTACGTGACTAGCGGGGCCGGTGAGCAGTTCTTC CASSYVTSGAGEQFF
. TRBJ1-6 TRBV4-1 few TGCGCCAGCAGCCAAAGACAGACCAATTCACCCCTCCACTTT CASSQRQTNSPLHF
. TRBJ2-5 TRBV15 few TGTGCCACCAGCCCCCACGTAGATAAAGAGACCCAGTACTTC CATSPHVDKETQYF
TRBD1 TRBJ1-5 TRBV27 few TGTGCCACCGCCGGGACAGCGTTTCAGCCCCAGCATTTT CATAGTAFQPQHF
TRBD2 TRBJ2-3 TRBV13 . TGTGCCAGCAGCTTAGGCCGGGGGGGCGGCGCAGATACGCAGTATTTT CASSLGRGGGADTQYF
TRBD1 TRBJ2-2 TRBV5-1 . TGCGCCAGCAGCGTACCAGGGGGAAACACCGGGGAGCTGTTTTTT CASSVPGGNTGELFF
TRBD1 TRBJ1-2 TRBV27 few TGTGCCAGCAGTCCCTCCGGGACAGGGAACTATGGCTACACCTTC CASSPSGTGNYGYTF
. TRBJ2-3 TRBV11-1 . TGTGCCAGCAGCTTACTAGGTCGTGGGGCCAGGGGCGTATCCTTAGTAGATACGCAGTATTTT CASSLLGRGARGVSLVDTQYF
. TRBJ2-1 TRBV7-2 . TGTGCCAGCAGCTGGATGACGGGAGATGAGCAGTTCTTC CASSWMTGDEQFF
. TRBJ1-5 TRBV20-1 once TGCAGTGCTACCATCGAGGGTATTGGCAATCAGCTCCAGCATTTT CSATIEGIGNQLQHF
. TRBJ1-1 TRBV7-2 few TGTGCCAGCAGCTTAACACAGGGTGAAGCTTTCTTT CASSLTQGEAFF
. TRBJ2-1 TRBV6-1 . TGTGCCAGCAGACGGACAGTTGTGTTCCCTTACAATGAGCAGTTCTTC CASRRTVVFPYNEQFF
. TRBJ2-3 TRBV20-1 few TGCAGTGCAAGCCGGGACTTAAAGGGCACAGATACGCAGTATTTT CSASRDLKGTDTQYF
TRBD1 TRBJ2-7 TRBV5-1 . TGCGCCAGCAGCTTTGGAGGTCCGGGACAGGGCTACGAGCAGTACTTC CASSFGGPGQGYEQYF
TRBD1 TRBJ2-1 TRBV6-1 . TGTGCCAGCAGACCGCGGACAGGGGGCTCCTACAATGAGCAGTTCTTC CASRPRTGGSYNEQFF
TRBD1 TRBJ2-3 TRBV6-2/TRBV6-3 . TGTGCCAGCAGCCGTCGGACAGGGGTCTCAGATACGCAGTATTTT CASSRRTGVSDTQYF
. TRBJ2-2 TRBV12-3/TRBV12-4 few TGTGCCAGCAGGCCAACAACGAACACCGGGGAGCTGTTTTTT CASRPTTNTGELFF
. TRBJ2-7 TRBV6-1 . TGTGCCAGCAGCGGGCAGGGGACGGGCGAGCAGTACTTC CASSGQGTGEQYF
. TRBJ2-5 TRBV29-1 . TGCAGCGTTGCTGGCAGGGGATGGGAGACCCAGTACTTC CSVAGRGWETQYF
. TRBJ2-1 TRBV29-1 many TGCAGCGTTGGTTACAATGAGCAGTTCTTC CSVGYNEQFF